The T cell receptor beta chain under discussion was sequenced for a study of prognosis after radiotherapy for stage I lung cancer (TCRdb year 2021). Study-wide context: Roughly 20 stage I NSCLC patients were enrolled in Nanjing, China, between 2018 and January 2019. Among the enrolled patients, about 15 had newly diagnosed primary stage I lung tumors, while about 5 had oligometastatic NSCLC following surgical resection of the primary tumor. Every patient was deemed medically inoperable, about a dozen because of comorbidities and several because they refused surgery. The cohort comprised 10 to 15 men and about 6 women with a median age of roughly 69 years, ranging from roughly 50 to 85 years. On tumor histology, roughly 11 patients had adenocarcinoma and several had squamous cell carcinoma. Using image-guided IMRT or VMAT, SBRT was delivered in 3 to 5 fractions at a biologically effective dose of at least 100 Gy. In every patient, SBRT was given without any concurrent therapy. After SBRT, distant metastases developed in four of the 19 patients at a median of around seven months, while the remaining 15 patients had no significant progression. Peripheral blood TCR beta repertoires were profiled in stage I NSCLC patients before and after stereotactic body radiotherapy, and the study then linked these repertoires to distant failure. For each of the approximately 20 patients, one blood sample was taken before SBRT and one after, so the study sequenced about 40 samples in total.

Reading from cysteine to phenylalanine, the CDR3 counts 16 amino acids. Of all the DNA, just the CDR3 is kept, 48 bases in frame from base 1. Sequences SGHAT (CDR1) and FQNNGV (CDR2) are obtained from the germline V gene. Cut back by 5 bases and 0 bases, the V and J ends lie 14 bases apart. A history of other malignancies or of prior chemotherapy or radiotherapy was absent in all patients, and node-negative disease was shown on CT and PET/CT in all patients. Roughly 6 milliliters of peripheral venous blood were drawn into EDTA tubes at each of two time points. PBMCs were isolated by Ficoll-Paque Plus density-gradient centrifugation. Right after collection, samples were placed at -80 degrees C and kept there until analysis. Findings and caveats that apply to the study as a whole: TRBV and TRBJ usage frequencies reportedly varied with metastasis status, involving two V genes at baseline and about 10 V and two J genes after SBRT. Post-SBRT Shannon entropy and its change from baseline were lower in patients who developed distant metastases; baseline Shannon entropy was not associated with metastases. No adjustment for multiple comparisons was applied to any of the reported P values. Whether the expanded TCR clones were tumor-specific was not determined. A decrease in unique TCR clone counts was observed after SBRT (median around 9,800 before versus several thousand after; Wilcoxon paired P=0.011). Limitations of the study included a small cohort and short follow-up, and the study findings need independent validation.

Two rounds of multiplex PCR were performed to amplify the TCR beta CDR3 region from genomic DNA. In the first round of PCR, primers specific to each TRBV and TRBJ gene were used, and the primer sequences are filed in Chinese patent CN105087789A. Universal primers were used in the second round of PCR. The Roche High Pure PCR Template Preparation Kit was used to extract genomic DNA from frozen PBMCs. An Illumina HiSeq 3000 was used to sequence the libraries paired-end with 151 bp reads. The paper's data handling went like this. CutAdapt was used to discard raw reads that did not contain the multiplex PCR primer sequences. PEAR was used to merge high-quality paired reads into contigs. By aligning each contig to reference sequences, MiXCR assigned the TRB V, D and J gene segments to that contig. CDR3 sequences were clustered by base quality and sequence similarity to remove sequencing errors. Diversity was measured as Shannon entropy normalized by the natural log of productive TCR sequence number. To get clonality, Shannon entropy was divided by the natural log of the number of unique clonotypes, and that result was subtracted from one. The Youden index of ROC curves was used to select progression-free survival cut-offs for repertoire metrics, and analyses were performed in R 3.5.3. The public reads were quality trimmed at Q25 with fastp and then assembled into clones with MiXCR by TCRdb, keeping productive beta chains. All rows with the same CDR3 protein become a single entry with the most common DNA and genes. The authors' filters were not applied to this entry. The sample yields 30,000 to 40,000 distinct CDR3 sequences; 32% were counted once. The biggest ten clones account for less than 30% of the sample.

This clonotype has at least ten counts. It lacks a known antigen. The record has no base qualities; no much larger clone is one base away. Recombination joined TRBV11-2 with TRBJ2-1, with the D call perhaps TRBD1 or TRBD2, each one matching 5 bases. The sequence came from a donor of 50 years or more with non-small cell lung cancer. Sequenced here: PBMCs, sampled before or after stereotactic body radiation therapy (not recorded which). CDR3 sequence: CASSPGTKISYNEQFF. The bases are TGTGCCAGCAGCCCGGGGACCAAAATCTCCTACAATGAGCAGTTCTTC.